This section outlines one T cell receptor (beta chain) sequence together with its context. This record belongs to a study of blood T cell repertoires in COVID-19. Study-level background: Acute-phase and convalescent COVID-19 samples originated in the United States, Italy and Spain. T cells, B-cell-depleted T cells, or PBMCs supplied cDNA or gDNA.

As processed by the authors: Amplified reference gene primers provided the basis for estimating nucleated cell counts. Measured with immunoSEQ multiplex PCR; TCRdb has only the in-frame clones, and not every one. The V and J calls and the clone size are those of that table, but D and trimming were determined from the DNA. The table lists 98,000 or so clones, over 70% of them singletons. From germline, CDR1 is LNHNV and CDR2 YYDKDF (reference sequence). V lost 2 bases and J lost 1, with 2 bases in between. This CDR3 is built from 13 residues. The sequencing input was peripheral blood. The V gene is TRBV15, the J gene TRBJ2-2; D remains unclear. The TCR sequence derives from a man between 50 and 59 years old with acute or convalescent COVID-19. CDR3 loop: CATSRQNTGELFF. The DNA of the CDR3 is TGTGCCACCAGCAGACAGAACACCGGGGAGCTGTTTTTT.